This T cell receptor beta chain was sequenced for a study of neurological immune-mediated disorders. In TCRdb, the 5' RACE reads were re-called with MiXCR into one record per CDR3 protein. Of approximately 48,000 distinct CDR3 sequences detected, under 13% appear once; the ten largest clones hold less than 6%. There are many counts of this clonotype. From germline, CDR1 is MNHEY and CDR2 SVGEGT. V lost 6 bases and J 6 bases, leaving 14 bases between the germline ends. This CDR3 has 13 amino acids. The clonotype originates from a man in his sixties or seventies with HTLV-1-associated myelopathy (HAM/TSP). The V and J genes are TRBV6-2 or TRBV6-3 and TRBJ1-1; D perhaps matches TRBD1 (6 bases). The sequencing sample was made of PBMCs. The CDR3 DNA reads TGTGCCAGCAGCCGACCAGGGGCGTCTGAAGCTTTCTTT. As protein: CASSRPGASEAFF.